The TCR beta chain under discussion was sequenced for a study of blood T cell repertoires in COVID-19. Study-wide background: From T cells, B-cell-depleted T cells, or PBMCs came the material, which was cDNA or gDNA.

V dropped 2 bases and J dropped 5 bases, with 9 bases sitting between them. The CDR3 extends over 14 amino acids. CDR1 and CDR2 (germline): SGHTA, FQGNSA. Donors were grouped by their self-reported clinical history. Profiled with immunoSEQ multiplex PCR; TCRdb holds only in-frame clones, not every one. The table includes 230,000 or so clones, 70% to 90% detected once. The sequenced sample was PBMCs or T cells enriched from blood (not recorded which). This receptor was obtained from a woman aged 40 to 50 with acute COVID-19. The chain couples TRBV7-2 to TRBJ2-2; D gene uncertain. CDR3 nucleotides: TGTGCCAGCAGCTTACACTCCCTAACCGGGGAGCTGTTTTTT. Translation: CASSLHSLTGELFF.